A selection of T cell receptor beta chains follows, all from one sample in a study of regulatory T cells in long-lasting Graves disease. One entry per CDR3 protein results from TCRdb running MiXCR on the multiplex PCR reads. The sample includes 550,000 to 650,000 distinct CDR3 sequences, 15% to 20% of them seen just once. In addition, the sample was reused for a study of T cells in Graves' hyperthyroidism and ophthalmopathy.

The sequenced sample was peripheral blood mononuclear cells (PBMCs), obtained at new diagnosis, from a patient treated with antithyroid drugs. The receptor source for this set is a man aged 18 to 35 with Graves disease. Both conserved end residues are part of each CDR3. A D gene is named only where the DNA matches it firmly. Expanded clones are given a class, and other clones once, few, many or no size at all.

size	V	D	J	DNA	CDR3
NA	TRBV12-3/TRBV12-4	TRBD1	TRBJ2-5	TGTGCCAGCAGTCTAGGGGGCACGGAGACCCAGTACTTC	CASSLGGTETQYF
few	TRBV18	NA	TRBJ1-2	TGTGCCAGCTCACCGGGGCCAATAGCTAACTATGGCTACACCTTC	CASSPGPIANYGYTF
many	TRBV2	NA	TRBJ1-1	TGTGCCAGCAGGCCAGACTACAGTGGCACTGAAGCTTTCTTT	CASRPDYSGTEAFF
many	TRBV7-6	NA	TRBJ2-7	TGTGCCAGCAGCTTACAAAGGGGCGAGCAGTACTTC	CASSLQRGEQYF
many	TRBV28	TRBD1	TRBJ2-4	TGTGCCAGCAGACCCCGGACCGGGACAGGGGGCCGGAACATTCAGTACTTC	CASRPRTGTGGRNIQYF
NA	TRBV12-3/TRBV12-4	TRBD1	TRBJ1-1	TGTGCCAGCAGTCCTTCCTACAGGGGGCGAAACACTGAAGCTTTCTTT	CASSPSYRGRNTEAFF
few	TRBV20-1	TRBD2	TRBJ2-5	TGCAGTGCTAGAGATGCTAGCGGGAGGGCCGGAGAGACCCAGTACTTC	CSARDASGRAGETQYF
NA	TRBV19	NA	TRBJ2-1	TGTGCCAGTACCGATGGGGGGAGCCGCAATGAGCAGTTCTTC	CASTDGGSRNEQFF
many	TRBV2	NA	TRBJ2-2	TGTGCCAGCAGTTCCTCAGGGGCTTTCACCGGGGAGCTGTTTTTT	CASSSSGAFTGELFF
NA	TRBV12-3/TRBV12-4	TRBD1	TRBJ2-1	TGTGCCAGCAGACGCGGACAGGGGGGGATCGGCTACAATGAGCAGTTCTTC	CASRRGQGGIGYNEQFF
NA	TRBV3-1	NA	TRBJ2-7	TGTGCCAGCAAAAGGGGGGGACCCGAGGGCGAGCAGTACTTC	CASKRGGPEGEQYF
many	TRBV12-3/TRBV12-4	TRBD2	TRBJ2-3	TGTGCCAGCAGTTTTCTAGCGGGGACCACAGATACGCAGTATTTT	CASSFLAGTTDTQYF
NA	TRBV6-1	TRBD1	TRBJ1-5	TGTGCCAGCAGAAGGACAGGAGGAAGCAATCAGCCCCAGCATTTT	CASRRTGGSNQPQHF
few	TRBV20-1	NA	TRBJ2-2	TGCAGTGCTAGAGAAGGGGCAGCTAACACCGGGGAGCTGTTTTTT	CSAREGAANTGELFF
medium-sized	TRBV12-3/TRBV12-4	NA	TRBJ1-5	TGTGCCAGCAGTTTACGGGGGGCAGGTAGTCAGCCCCAGCATTTT	CASSLRGAGSQPQHF
many	TRBV2	NA	TRBJ1-2	TGTGCCAGCAGGGAACAGTCAAGTACAGGCTACACCTTC	CASREQSSTGYTF
few	TRBV6-2/TRBV6-3	NA	TRBJ1-6	TGTGCCAGCAGCTCTACACAATCTGGACAGAGCTCCTATAATTCACCCCTCCACTTT	CASSSTQSGQSSYNSPLHF
many	TRBV7-3	NA	TRBJ2-7	TGTGCCAGCAGCCAAGGCAGCGGCACCTACGAGCAGTACTTC	CASSQGSGTYEQYF
NA	TRBV20-1	NA	TRBJ2-7	TGCAGTGCTAGAACGACAGAGAGTTACGAGCAGTACTTC	CSARTTESYEQYF
NA	TRBV11-2	TRBD1	TRBJ2-7	TGTGCCAGCAGCCCCGCTGCCTTGTCTCCGGGACAGGGTATCTACGAGCAGTACTTC	CASSPAALSPGQGIYEQYF
many	TRBV7-3	TRBD2	TRBJ2-7	TGTGCCAGCAGCCCCACCTCGGGGGGCGAGCAGTACTTC	CASSPTSGGEQYF
few	TRBV20-1	TRBD2	TRBJ2-7	TGCAGTGCTAGACCGACTAGCGGGAGCTCCTACGAGCAGTACTTC	CSARPTSGSSYEQYF
NA	TRBV19	NA	TRBJ2-1	TGTGCCAGTAGCATCTCTCGGGATGAGCAGTTCTTC	CASSISRDEQFF
many	TRBV28	TRBD1	TRBJ2-5	TGTGCCAGCAGTTTAGGAAGGGGGCGGCTGGAGACCCAGTACTTC	CASSLGRGRLETQYF
many	TRBV20-1	NA	TRBJ1-5	TGCAGTGCTAGTAAGACAGCTAGCAATCAGCCCCAGCATTTT	CSASKTASNQPQHF
many	TRBV30	TRBD2	TRBJ2-2	TGTGCCCGGGGGGAGGGCCATGCGGCCGGGGAGCTGTTTTTT	CARGEGHAAGELFF
many	TRBV28	TRBD1	TRBJ2-1	TGTGCCAGCAGTCCCGGGACAGTAGGTGAGCAGTTCTTC	CASSPGTVGEQFF
many	TRBV18	NA	TRBJ2-7	TGTGCCAGCAGTCGAGAGCCCTACGAGCAGTACTTC	CASSREPYEQYF
many	TRBV20-1	TRBD2	TRBJ2-1	TGCAGTTCCACTAGCGGGTTCTACAATGAGCAGTTCTTC	CSSTSGFYNEQFF
few	TRBV6-1	NA	TRBJ2-7	TGTGCCAGCAGTGAACACCCGGCTTCCTACGAGCAGTACTTC	CASSEHPASYEQYF
few	TRBV2	NA	TRBJ1-2	TGTGCCAGCATCGACCTGGGGCGAAATGGCTACACCTTC	CASIDLGRNGYTF
NA	TRBV11-2	NA	TRBJ2-4	TGTGCCAGCAGCCAAGCGGGTCGCGAAAACATTCAGTACTTC	CASSQAGRENIQYF
many	TRBV12-3/TRBV12-4	NA	TRBJ1-1	TGTGCCAGCAGCCCGACGGTGAACACTGAAGCTTTCTTT	CASSPTVNTEAFF
NA	TRBV19	TRBD1	TRBJ2-3	TGTGCCAGTAGTGTCACCGGGACAGCCACCGATACGCAGTATTTT	CASSVTGTATDTQYF
many	TRBV5-1	NA	TRBJ2-7	TGCGCCAGCAGCATGGAGGGCGGATCCTACGAGCAGTACTTC	CASSMEGGSYEQYF
many	TRBV28	NA	TRBJ1-5	TGTGCCAGCAGTTTCCGGACAGGCAATCAGCCCCAGCATTTT	CASSFRTGNQPQHF
many	TRBV11-2	NA	TRBJ1-5	TGTGCCAGCAGCTTAGCAGACAATCAGCCCCAGCATTTT	CASSLADNQPQHF
many	TRBV3-1	TRBD2	TRBJ2-7	TGTGCCAGCCGGCCGACTAGCGGGAGCTACGAGCAGTACTTC	CASRPTSGSYEQYF
many	TRBV30	NA	TRBJ2-5	TGTGCCTGGAGTGTTCGGTTACAGCTACAAGAGACCCAGTACTTC	CAWSVRLQLQETQYF
many	TRBV7-3	TRBD2	TRBJ2-1	TGTGCCAGCAGCTCACCCGGGACTAGCGGTTACAATGAGCAGTTCTTC	CASSSPGTSGYNEQFF
few	TRBV27	NA	TRBJ1-1	TGTGCCAGCAGTTTCCTCGGTGAAAACACTGAAGCTTTCTTT	CASSFLGENTEAFF
NA	TRBV30	NA	TRBJ1-1	TGTGCCTGGAGGGTCGACTTTGAAGCTTTCTTT	CAWRVDFEAFF
few	TRBV4-1	NA	TRBJ1-2	TGCGCCAGCAGCCAAGTTGGCAGGGTAGTAGGAGGCTACACCTTC	CASSQVGRVVGGYTF
NA	TRBV30	NA	TRBJ1-1	TGTGCCTGGAGTATACTAAGGGGATCCGGGGGGGATGCTTTCTTT	CAWSILRGSGGDAFF
many	TRBV2	NA	TRBJ2-2	TGTGCCAGCCGAAGGGTTGCGAACACCGGGGAGCTGTTTTTT	CASRRVANTGELFF
many	TRBV24-1	NA	TRBJ2-7	TGTGCCACCAGGTGGTGGGACGCCTCCTACGAGCAGTACTTC	CATRWWDASYEQYF
NA	TRBV28	NA	TRBJ1-5	TGTGCCAGCAGTCGGACAGCGACCAATCAGCCCCAGCATTTT	CASSRTATNQPQHF
many	TRBV12-3/TRBV12-4	TRBD2	TRBJ2-1	TGTGCCAGCAGTTTATGGCGGGAGAGCGGGAATGAGCAGTTCTTC	CASSLWRESGNEQFF
NA	TRBV9	TRBD2	TRBJ2-3	TGTGCCAGCAGCGCCGAAAACGGGAGGGGAGATACGCAGTATTTT	CASSAENGRGDTQYF
many	TRBV4-1	NA	TRBJ2-1	TGCGCCAGCAGCCAGGTTGGGATGGATGAGCAGTTCTTC	CASSQVGMDEQFF
NA	TRBV30	TRBD1	TRBJ1-5	TGTGCCTGGAGTGCAGGGGGCAAGCAGCCCCAGCATTTT	CAWSAGGKQPQHF
many	TRBV30	NA	TRBJ1-1	TGTGCCTGGAGTACAATAGGGGGACTGGGTACTGAAGCTTTCTTT	CAWSTIGGLGTEAFF
many	TRBV12-5	TRBD1	TRBJ2-2	TGTGCTAGTGGTTTGGTACTGGGACAGTTAACCGGGGAGCTGTTTTTT	CASGLVLGQLTGELFF
NA	TRBV29-1	NA	TRBJ2-7	TGCAGCGTTGGAGGGAACCTAAGTCGCGAGCAGTACTTC	CSVGGNLSREQYF